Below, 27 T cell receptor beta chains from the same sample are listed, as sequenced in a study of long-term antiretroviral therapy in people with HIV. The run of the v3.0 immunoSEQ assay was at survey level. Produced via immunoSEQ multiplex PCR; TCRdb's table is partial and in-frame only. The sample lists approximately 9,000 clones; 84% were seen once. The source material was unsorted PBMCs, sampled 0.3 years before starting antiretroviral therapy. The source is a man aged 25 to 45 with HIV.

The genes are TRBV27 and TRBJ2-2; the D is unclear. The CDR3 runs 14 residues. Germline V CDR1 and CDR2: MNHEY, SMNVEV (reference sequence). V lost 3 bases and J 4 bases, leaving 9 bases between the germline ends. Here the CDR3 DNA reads TGTGCCAGCAGTTTCGGTTCTTCCACCGGGGAGCTGTTTTTT. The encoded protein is CASSFGSSTGELFF.

The CDR3 loop reads CASSLLTGLPGNTIYF. The DNA of the CDR3 is TGTGCCAGCAGCTTATTAACCGGTCTTCCCGGAAACACCATATATTTT. The V and J genes are TRBV7-2 and TRBJ1-3; D remains ambiguous. The V end was cut by 2 bases, the J end by 4 bases, with 15 bases between. The CDR3 runs to 16 residues. The germline V gene encodes CDR1 SGHTA and CDR2 FQGNSA.

The CDR3 here is CASSQDHLAGQQPQHF. The CDR3 nucleotides are TGTGCCAGCAGCCAAGATCACCTTGCCGGGCAACAGCCCCAGCATTTT. The rearrangement uses TRBV4-2 and TRBJ1-5; D remains ambiguous. Germline CDR1 reads LGHNA; CDR2 reads YNFKEQ. There are 16 residues in the CDR3. V lost 0 bases to trimming and J lost 7 bases, with 16 bases between them.

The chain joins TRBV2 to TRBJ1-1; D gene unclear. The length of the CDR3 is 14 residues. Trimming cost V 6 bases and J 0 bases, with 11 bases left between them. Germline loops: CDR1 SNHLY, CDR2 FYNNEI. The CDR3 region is CASRGGRMNTEAFF. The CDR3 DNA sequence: TGTGCCAGCAGGGGAGGACGGATGAACACTGAAGCTTTCTTT.

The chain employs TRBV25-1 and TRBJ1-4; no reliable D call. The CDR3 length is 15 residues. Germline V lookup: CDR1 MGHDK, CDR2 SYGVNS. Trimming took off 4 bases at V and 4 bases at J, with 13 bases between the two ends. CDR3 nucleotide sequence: TGTGCCAGCAGTGGCTGGACTGACGTTAATGAAAAACTGTTTTTT. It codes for CASSGWTDVNEKLFF. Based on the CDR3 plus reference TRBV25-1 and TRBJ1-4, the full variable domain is EADIYQTPRYLVIGTGKKITLECSQTMGHDKMYWYQQDPGMELHLIHYSYGVNSTEKGDLSSESTVSRIRTEHFPLTLESARPSHTSQYLCASSGWTDVNEKLFFGSGTQLSVL.

For the CDR3, the DNA is TGTGCCAGCAGTTTACCCCAGACAGGGGGAGGCTACGAGCAGTACTTC. It yields the protein CASSLPQTGGGYEQYF. This chain links TRBV28 with TRBJ2-7, with 9 bases matching TRBD1. Germline trimming cut 2 bases from V and 3 bases from J; bases unmatched to any gene: 8. Germline V gene sequence: CDR1 MDHEN, CDR2 SYDVKM. This CDR3 region has 16 residues.

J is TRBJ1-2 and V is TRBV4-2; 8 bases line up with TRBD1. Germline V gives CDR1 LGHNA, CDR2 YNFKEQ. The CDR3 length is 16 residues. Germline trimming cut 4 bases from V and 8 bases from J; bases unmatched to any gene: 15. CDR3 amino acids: CASSPPRTGMTLGYTF. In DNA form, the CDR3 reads TGTGCCAGCAGCCCCCCAAGGACAGGGATGACCTTGGGCTACACCTTC.

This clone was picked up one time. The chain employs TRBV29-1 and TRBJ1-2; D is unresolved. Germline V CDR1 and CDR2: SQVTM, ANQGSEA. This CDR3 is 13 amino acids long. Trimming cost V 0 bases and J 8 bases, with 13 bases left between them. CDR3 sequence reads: CSVEDWSARGYTF. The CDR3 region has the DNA TGCAGCGTTGAAGATTGGTCCGCCAGGGGCTACACCTTC.

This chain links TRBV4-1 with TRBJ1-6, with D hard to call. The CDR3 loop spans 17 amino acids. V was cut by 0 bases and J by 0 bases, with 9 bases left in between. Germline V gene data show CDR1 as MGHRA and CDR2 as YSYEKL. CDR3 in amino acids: CASSQDQVLSYNSPLHF. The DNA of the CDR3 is TGCGCCAGCAGCCAAGATCAGGTACTCTCCTATAATTCACCCCTCCACTTT.

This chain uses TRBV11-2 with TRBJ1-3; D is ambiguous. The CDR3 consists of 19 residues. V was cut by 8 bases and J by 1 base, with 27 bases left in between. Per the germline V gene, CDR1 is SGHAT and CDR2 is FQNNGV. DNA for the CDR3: TGTGCCAGCCTAGAGGCCAAGGGCTTTTCTCGTCCATCTGGAAACACCATATATTTT. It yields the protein CASLEAKGFSRPSGNTIYF.

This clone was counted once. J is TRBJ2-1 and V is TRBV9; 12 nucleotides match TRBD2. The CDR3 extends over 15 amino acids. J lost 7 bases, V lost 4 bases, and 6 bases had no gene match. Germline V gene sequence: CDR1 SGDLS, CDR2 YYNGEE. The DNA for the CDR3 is TGTGCCAGCAGCTTGACCGGGACTAGCGGGAATGAGCAGTTCTTC. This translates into CASSLTGTSGNEQFF.

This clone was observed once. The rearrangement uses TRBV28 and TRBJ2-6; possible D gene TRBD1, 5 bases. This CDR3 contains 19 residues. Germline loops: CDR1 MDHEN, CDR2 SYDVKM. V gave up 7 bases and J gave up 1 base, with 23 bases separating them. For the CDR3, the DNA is TGTGCCAGCACCCACCCCGCCGAGACAGCGTATTCTGGGGCCAACGTCCTGACTTTC. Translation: CASTHPAETAYSGANVLTF.

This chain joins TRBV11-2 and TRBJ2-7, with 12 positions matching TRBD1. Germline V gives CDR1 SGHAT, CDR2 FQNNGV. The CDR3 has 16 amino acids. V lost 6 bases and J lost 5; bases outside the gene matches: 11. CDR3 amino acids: CASRDFRDRGLNEQYF. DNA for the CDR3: TGTGCCAGCAGAGATTTCCGGGACAGGGGGCTTAACGAGCAGTACTTC.

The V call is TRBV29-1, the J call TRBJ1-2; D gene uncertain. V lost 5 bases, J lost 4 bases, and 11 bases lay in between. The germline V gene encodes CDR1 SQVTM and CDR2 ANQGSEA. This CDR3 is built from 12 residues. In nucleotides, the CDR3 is TGCAGCGTTCGGGGAACCATCTATGGCTACACCTTC. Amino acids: CSVRGTIYGYTF.

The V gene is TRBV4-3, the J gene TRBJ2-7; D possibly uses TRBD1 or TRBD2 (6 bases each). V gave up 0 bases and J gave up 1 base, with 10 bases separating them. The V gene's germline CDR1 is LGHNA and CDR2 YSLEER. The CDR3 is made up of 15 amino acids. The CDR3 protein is CASSQDRGVSYEQYF. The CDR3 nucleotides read TGCGCCAGCAGCCAAGATAGGGGGGTTTCCTACGAGCAGTACTTC.

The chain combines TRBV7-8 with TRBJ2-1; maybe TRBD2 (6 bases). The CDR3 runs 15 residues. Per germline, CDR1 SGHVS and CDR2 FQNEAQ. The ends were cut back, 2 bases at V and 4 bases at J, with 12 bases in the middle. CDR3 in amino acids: CASSLNSGLYNEQFF. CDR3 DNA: TGTGCCAGCAGCTTAAATAGCGGTCTATACAATGAGCAGTTCTTC.

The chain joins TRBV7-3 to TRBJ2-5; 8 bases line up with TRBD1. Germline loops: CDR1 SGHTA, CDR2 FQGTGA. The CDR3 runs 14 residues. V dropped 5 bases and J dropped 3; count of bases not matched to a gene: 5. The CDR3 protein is CASSKQGGEETQYF. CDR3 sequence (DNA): TGTGCCAGCAGCAAACAGGGGGGAGAAGAGACCCAGTACTTC.

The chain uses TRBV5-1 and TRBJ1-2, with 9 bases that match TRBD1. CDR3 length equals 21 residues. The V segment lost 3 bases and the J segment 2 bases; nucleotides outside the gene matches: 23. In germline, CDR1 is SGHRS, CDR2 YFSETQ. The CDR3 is CASSSPGQPGTGIGINYGYTF. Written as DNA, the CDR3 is TGCGCCAGCAGCTCCCCGGGACAACCCGGGACAGGGATTGGTATAAACTATGGCTACACCTTC.

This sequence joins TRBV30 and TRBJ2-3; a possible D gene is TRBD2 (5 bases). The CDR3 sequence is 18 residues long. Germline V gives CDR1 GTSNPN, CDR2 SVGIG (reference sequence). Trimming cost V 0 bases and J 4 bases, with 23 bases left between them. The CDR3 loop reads CAWSVWSPEDPIPDTQYF. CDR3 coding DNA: TGTGCCTGGAGTGTATGGAGTCCGGAGGATCCTATCCCAGATACGCAGTATTTT.

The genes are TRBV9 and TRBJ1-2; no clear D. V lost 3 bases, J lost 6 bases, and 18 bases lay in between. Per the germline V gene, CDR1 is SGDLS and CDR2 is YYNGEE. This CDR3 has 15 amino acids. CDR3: CASSAPPVVGNGYTF. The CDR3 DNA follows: TGTGCCAGCAGCGCCCCTCCCGTTGTGGGAAATGGCTACACCTTC.

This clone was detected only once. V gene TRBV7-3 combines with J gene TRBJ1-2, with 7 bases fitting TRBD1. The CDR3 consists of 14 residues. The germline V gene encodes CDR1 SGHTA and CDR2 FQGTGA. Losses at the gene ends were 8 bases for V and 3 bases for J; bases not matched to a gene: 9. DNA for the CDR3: TGTGCCAGCGGATTGACAGGGAAATACTATGGCTACACCTTC. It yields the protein CASGLTGKYYGYTF.

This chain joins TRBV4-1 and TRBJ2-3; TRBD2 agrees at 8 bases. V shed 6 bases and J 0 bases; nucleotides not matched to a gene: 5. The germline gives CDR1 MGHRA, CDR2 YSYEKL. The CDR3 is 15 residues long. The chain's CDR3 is CASSPIAGSTDTQYF. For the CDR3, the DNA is TGCGCCAGCAGTCCGATAGCGGGGAGCACAGATACGCAGTATTTT.

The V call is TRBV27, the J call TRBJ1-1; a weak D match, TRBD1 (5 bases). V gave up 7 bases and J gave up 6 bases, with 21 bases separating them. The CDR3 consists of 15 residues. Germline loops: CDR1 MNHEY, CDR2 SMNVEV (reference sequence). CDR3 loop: CASKGFQGFESEAFF. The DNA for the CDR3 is TGTGCCAGCAAAGGCTTCCAGGGTTTCGAGTCTGAAGCTTTCTTT.

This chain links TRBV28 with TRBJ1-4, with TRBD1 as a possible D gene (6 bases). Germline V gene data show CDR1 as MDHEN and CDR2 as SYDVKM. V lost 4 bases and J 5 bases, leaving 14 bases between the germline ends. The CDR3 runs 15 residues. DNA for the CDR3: TGTGCCAGCAGTTCTGAGGGGGGGCACAATGAAAAACTGTTTTTT. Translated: CASSSEGGHNEKLFF.

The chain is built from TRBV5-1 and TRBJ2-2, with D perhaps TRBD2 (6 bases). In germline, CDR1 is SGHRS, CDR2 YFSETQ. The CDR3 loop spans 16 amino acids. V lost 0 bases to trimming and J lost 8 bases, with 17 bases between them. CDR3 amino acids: CASSLAKGLVQGELFF. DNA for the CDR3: TGCGCCAGCAGCTTGGCAAAGGGACTTGTGCAGGGGGAGCTGTTTTTT.

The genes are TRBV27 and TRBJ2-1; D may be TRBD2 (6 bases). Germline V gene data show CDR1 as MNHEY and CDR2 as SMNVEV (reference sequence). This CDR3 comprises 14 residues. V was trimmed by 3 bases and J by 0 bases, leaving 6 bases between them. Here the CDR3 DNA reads TGTGCCAGCAGTTTGGGGGGCTCCTACAATGAGCAGTTCTTC. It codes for CASSLGGSYNEQFF.

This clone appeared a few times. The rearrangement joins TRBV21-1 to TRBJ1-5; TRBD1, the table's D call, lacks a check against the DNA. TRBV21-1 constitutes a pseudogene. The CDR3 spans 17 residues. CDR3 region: CASSAYRDSVFNQPQHF. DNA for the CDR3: TGTGCCAGCAGCGCATACCGGGACAGCGTATTCAATCAGCCCCAGCATTTT.